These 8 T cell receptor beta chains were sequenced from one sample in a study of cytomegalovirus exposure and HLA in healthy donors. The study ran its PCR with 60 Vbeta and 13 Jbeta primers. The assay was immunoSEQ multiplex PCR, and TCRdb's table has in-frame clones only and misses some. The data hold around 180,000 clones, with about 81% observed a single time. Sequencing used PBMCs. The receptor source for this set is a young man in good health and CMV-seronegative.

The chain's CDR3 is CASSIGERESPLHF. The CDR3 region has the DNA TGTGCCAGTAGTATTGGGGAGCGAGAGTCACCCCTCCACTTT. This chain joins TRBV19 and TRBJ1-6; D unclear. Germline-derived CDR1 and CDR2 are LNHDA and SQIVND (reference sequence). V shed 3 bases and J shed 10 bases, with 13 bases lying between them. The CDR3 spans 14 residues.

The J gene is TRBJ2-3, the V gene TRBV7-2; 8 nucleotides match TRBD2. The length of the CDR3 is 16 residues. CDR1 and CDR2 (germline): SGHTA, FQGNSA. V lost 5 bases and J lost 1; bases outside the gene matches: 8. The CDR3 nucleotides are TGTGCCAGCAGCACCCTAAGACTAGCGCGCACAGATACGCAGTATTTT. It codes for CASSTLRLARTDTQYF.

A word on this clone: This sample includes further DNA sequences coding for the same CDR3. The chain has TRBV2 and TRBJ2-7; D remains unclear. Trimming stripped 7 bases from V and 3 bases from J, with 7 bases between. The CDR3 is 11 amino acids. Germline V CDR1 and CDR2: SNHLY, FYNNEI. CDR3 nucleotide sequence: TGTGCCAGCACAGATAACTACGAGCAGTACTTC. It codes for CASTDNYEQYF.

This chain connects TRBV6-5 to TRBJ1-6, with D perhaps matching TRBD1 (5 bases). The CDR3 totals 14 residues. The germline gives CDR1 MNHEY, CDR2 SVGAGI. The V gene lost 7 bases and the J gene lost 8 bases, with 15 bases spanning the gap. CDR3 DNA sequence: TGTGCCAGCACCCAGGGAGGAGGTTATTCACCCCTCCACTTT. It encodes CASTQGGGYSPLHF.

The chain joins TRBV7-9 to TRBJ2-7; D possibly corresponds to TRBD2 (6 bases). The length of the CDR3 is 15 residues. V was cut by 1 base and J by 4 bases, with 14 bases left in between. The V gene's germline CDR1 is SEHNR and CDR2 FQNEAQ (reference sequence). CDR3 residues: CASSLGSGGVYEQYF. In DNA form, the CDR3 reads TGTGCCAGCAGCTTAGGAAGCGGAGGGGTATACGAGCAGTACTTC. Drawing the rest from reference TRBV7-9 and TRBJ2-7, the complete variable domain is DTGVSQNPRHKITKRGQNVTFRCDPISEHNRLYWYRQTLGQGPEFLTYFQNEAQLEKSRLLSDRFSAERPKGSFSTLEIQRTEQGDSAMYLCASSLGSGGVYEQYFGPGTRLTVT.

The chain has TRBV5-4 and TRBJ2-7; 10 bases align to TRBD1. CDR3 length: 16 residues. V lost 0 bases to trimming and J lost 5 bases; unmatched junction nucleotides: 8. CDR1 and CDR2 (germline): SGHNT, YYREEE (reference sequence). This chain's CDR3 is CASSLAPGQGYHEQYF. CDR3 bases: TGTGCCAGCAGCTTGGCCCCGGGACAGGGGTACCACGAGCAGTACTTC.

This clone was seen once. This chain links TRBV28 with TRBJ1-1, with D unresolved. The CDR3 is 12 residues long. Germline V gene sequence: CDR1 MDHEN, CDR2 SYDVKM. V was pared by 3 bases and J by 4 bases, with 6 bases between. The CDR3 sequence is CASSFEGTEAFF. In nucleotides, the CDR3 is TGTGCCAGCAGTTTTGAGGGCACTGAAGCTTTCTTT.

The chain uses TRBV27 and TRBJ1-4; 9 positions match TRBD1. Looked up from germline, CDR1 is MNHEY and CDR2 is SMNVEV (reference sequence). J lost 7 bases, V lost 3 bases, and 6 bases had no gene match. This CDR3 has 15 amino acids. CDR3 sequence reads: CASSFTGGAGEKLFF. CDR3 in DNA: TGTGCCAGCAGTTTCACAGGGGGCGCGGGTGAAAAACTGTTTTTT.